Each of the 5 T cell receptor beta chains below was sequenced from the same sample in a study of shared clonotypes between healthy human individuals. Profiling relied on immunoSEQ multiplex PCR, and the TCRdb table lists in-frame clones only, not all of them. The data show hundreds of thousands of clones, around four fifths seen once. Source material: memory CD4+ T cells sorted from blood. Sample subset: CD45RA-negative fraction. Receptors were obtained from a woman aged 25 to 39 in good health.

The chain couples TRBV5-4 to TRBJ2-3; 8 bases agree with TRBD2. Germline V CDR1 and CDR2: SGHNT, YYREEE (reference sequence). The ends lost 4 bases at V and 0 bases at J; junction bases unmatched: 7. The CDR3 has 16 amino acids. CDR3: CASSPHGTRSTDTQYF. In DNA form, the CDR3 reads TGTGCCAGCAGCCCTCACGGGACTAGAAGCACAGATACGCAGTATTTT.

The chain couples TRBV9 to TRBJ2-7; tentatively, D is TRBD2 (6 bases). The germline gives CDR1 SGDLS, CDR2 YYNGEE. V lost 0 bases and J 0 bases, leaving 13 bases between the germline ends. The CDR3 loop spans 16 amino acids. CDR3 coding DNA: TGTGCCAGCAGCGTAGGTCTTAGCGGTTTCTCCTACGAGCAGTACTTC. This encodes CASSVGLSGFSYEQYF.

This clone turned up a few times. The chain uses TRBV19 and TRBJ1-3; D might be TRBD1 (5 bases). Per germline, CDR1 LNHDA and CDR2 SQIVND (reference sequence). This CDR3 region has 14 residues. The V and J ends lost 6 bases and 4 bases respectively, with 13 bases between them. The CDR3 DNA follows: TGTGCCAGTAGACCCCAGGGAAGAGGAAACACCATATATTTT. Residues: CASRPQGRGNTIYF.

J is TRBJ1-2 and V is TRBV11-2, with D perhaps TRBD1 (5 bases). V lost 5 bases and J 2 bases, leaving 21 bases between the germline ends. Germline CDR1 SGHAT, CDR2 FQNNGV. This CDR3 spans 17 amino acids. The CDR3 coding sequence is TGTGCCAGCAGCGAATCTTTTTTAAGGGGTGACAACTATGGCTACACCTTC. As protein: CASSESFLRGDNYGYTF. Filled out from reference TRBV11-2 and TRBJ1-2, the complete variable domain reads EAGVAQSPRYKIIEKRQSVAFWCNPISGHATLYWYQQILGQGPKLLIQFQNNGVVDDSQLPKDRFSAERLKGVDSTLKIQPAKLEDSAVYLCASSESFLRGDNYGYTFGSGTRLTVV.

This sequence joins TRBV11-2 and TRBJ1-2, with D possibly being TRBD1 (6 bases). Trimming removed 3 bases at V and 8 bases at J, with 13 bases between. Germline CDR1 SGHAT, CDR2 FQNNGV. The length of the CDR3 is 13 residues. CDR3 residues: CASSFSEGGGYTF. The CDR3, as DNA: TGTGCCAGCAGCTTTAGTGAGGGGGGCGGCTACACCTTC.